This T cell receptor beta chain is drawn from a study of cytotoxic CD8 clonotypes in ibrutinib-treated CLL. Study findings and constraints: Contraction or stability on treatment was seen for public clonotypes, which were uncommon. For progressing versus sustained-remission patients, sampling times were not the same.

Germline loops: CDR1 MNHEY, CDR2 SVGAGI. Trimming cost V 6 bases and J 3 bases, with 17 bases left between them. This CDR3 is 15 amino acids long. This clone appeared a single time. As yet, its antigen is unknown. Sequencing was performed with immunoSEQ multiplex PCR; in TCRdb, only in-frame clones are kept and a portion is missing. This table has about 130,000 clones, 80% to 85% appearing once. Material: PBMCs, obtained after 24 months of ibrutinib treatment. This clonotype was obtained from a human donor with chronic lymphocytic leukemia. The J gene is TRBJ1-2, the V gene TRBV6-5, with TRBD1 as a possible D gene (5 bases). CDR3 amino acids: CASSKGLDGDYGYTF. DNA for the CDR3: TGTGCCAGCAGCAAGGGACTCGACGGGGACTATGGCTACACCTTC.